This TCR beta chain was documented in a study of T cells in localized non-small cell lung cancer. Study conclusions and caveats: Sequencing covered just one tumor region, so heterogeneity cannot be ruled out. Higher blood T cell density went with longer overall survival. Adjacent lung exhibited a median of about 56 among the 100 most abundant tumor clones.

This clone is deemed large (0.1 to 1%). The antigen is not known. Sequenced by immunoSEQ multiplex PCR; TCRdb stores in-frame clones only, minus some. The table shows over a thousand clones, with about 24% occurring only once. This TCR came from a male donor at least 60 years old with stage I lung adenocarcinoma. The sample was normal lung tissue next to the tumor, taken before any cancer treatment.

The CDR3 protein is CATSRDLGRGVYGYTF. In nucleotides, the CDR3 is TGTGCCACCAGCAGAGATCTGGGCCGGGGCGTCTATGGCTACACCTTC. This chain joins TRBV15 and TRBJ1-2; possible D gene TRBD1, 5 bases. Germline V lookup: CDR1 LNHNV, CDR2 YYDKDF (reference sequence). V lost 0 bases to trimming and J lost 4 bases, with 15 bases between them. The CDR3 extends over 16 amino acids. Full variable domain (outside the CDR3, taken from reference TRBV15 and TRBJ1-2): DAMVIQNPRYQVTQFGKPVTLSCSQTLNHNVMYWYQQKSSQAPKLLFHYYDKDFNNEADTPDNFQSRRPNTSFCFLDIRSPGLGDTAMYLCATSRDLGRGVYGYTFGSGTRLTVV.